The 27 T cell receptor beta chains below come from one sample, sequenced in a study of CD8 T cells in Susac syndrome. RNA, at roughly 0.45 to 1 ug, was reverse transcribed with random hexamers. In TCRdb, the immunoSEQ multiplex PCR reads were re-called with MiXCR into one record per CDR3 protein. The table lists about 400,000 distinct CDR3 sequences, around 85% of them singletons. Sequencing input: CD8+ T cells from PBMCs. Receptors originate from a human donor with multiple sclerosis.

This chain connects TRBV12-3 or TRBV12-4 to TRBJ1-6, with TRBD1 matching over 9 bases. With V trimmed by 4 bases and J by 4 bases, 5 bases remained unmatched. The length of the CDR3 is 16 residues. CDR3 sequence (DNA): TGTGCCAGCAGTTCGACAGGGGGTTCATATAATTCACCCCTCCACTTT. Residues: CASSSTGGSYNSPLHF.

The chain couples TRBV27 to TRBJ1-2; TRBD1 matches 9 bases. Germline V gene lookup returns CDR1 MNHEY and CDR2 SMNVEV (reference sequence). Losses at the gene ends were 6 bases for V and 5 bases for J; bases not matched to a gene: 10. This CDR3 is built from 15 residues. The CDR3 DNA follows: TGTGCCAGCAGCCCACCGGGACAGGGAGTTTATGGCTACACCTTC. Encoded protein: CASSPPGQGVYGYTF.

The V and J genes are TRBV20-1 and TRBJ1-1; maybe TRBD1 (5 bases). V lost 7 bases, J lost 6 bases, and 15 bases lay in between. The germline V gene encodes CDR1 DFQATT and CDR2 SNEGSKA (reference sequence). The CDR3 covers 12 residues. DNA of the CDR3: TGCAGTGGCAAGTGGGGGGAATCTGAAGCTTTCTTT. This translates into CSGKWGESEAFF.

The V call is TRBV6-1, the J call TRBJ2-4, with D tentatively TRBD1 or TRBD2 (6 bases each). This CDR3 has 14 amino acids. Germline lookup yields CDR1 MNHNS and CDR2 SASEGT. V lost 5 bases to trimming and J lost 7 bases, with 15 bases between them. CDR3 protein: CASSTGGLGNIQYF. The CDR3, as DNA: TGTGCCAGCAGTACCGGGGGCCTAGGGAACATTCAGTACTTC.

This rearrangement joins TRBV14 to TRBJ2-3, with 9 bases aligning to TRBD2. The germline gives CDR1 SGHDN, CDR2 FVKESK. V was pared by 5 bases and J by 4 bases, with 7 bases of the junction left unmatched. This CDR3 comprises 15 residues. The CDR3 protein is CASSFYWTSADTQYF. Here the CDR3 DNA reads TGTGCCAGCAGCTTTTACTGGACTAGCGCAGATACGCAGTATTTT. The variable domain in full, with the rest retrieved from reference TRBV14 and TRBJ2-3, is EAGVTQFPSHSVIEKGQTVTLRCDPISGHDNLYWYRRVMGKEIKFLLHFVKESKQDESGMPNNRFLAERTGGTYSTLKVQPAELEDSGVYFCASSFYWTSADTQYFGPGTRLTVL.

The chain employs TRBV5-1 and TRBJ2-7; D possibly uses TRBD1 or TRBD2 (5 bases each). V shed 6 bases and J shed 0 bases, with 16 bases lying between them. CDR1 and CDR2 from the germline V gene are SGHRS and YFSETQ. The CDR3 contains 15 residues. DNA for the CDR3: TGCGCCAGCACTCCCGGGACCGATAGCTCCTACGAGCAGTACTTC. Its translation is CASTPGTDSSYEQYF.

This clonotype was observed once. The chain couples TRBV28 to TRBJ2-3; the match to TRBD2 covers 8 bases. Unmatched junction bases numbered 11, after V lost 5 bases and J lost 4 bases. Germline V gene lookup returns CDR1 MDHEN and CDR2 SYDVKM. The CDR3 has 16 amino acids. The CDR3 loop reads CASSLPSGSEADTQYF. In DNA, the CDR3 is TGTGCCAGCAGTCTGCCCAGCGGGAGCGAGGCAGATACGCAGTATTTT.

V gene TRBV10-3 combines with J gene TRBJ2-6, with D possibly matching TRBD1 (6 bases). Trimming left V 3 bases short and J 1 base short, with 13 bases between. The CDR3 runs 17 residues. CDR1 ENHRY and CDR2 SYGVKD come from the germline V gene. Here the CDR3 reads CAISDGGQRSGANVLTF. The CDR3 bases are TGTGCCATCAGTGATGGAGGACAGAGATCTGGGGCCAACGTCCTGACTTTC.

The CDR3 loop reads CSVLGTGRYEQYF. CDR3 nucleotide sequence: TGCAGCGTTCTGGGGACAGGGCGGTACGAGCAGTACTTC. The rearrangement links TRBV29-1 to TRBJ2-7; 9 bases map to TRBD1. The CDR3 runs 13 residues. The germline V gene has CDR1 SQVTM and CDR2 ANQGSEA. Unmatched junction bases numbered 6, after V lost 5 bases and J lost 4 bases.

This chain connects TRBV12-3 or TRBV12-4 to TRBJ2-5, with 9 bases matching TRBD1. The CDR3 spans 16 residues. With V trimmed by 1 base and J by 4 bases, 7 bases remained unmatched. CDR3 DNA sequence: TGTGCCAGCAGTTTAGTTGGGACAGGGTCTGTAGAGACCCAGTACTTC. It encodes CASSLVGTGSVETQYF.

DNA of the CDR3: TGTGCCAGCAGCACAGACCTGAACACTGAAGCTTTCTTT. It encodes CASSTDLNTEAFF. The V gene is TRBV11-2, the J gene TRBJ1-1; D remains unclear. Trimming pared 5 bases from V and 0 bases from J, leaving 7 bases between. The CDR3 runs to 13 residues. Per germline, CDR1 SGHAT and CDR2 FQNNGV. Filled out from reference TRBV11-2 and TRBJ1-1, the complete variable domain reads EAGVAQSPRYKIIEKRQSVAFWCNPISGHATLYWYQQILGQGPKLLIQFQNNGVVDDSQLPKDRFSAERLKGVDSTLKIQPAKLEDSAVYLCASSTDLNTEAFFGQGTRLTVV.

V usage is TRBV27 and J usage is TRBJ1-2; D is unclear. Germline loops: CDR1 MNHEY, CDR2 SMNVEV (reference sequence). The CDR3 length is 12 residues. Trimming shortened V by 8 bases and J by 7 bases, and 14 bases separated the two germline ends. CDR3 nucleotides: TGTGCCAGCGCAGCCTGGGTCGGTGGCTACACCTTC. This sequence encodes CASAAWVGGYTF.

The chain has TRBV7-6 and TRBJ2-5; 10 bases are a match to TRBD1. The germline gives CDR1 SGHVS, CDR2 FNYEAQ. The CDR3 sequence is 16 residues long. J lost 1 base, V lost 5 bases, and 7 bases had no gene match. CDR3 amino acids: CASSAGTGAFQETQYF. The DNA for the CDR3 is TGTGCCAGCAGCGCTGGGACAGGGGCTTTCCAAGAGACCCAGTACTTC.

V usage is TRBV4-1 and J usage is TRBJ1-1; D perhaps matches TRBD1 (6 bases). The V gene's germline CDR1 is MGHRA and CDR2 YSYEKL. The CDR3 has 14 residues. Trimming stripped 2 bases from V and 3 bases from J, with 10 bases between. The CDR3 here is CASSQTGRDTEAFF. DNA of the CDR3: TGCGCCAGCAGCCAAACAGGGAGAGACACTGAAGCTTTCTTT.

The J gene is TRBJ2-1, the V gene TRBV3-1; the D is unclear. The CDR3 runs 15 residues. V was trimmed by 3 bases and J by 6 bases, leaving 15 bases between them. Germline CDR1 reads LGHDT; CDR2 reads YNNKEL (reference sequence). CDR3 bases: TGTGCCAGCAGCCAGTATAGTGGGCCCCTCAATGAGCAGTTCTTC. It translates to CASSQYSGPLNEQFF.

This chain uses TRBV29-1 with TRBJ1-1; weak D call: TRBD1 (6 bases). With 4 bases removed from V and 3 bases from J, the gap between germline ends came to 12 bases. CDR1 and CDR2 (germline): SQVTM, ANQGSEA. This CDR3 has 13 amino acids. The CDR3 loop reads CSVGQGLDTEAFF. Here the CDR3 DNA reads TGCAGCGTTGGGCAGGGGTTGGACACTGAAGCTTTCTTT. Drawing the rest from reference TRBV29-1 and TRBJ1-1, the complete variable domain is SAVISQKPSRDICQRGTSLTIQCQVDSQVTMMFWYRQQPGQSLTLIATANQGSEATYESGFVIDKFPISRPNLTFSTLTVSNMSPEDSSIYLCSVGQGLDTEAFFGQGTRLTVV.

CDR3: CASSEATYGYTF. The CDR3 coding sequence is TGTGCCAGCAGTGAAGCGACCTATGGCTACACCTTC. The chain has TRBV2 and TRBJ1-2; D call uncertain. This CDR3 spans 12 amino acids. V lost 0 bases to trimming and J lost 4 bases, with 3 bases between them. Germline V CDR1 and CDR2: SNHLY, FYNNEI.

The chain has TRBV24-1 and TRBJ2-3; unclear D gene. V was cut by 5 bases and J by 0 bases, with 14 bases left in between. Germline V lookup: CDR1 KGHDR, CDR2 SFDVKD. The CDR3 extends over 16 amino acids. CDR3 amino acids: CATSGADETSTDTQYF. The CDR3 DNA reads TGTGCCACCAGTGGAGCAGACGAAACTAGCACAGATACGCAGTATTTT.

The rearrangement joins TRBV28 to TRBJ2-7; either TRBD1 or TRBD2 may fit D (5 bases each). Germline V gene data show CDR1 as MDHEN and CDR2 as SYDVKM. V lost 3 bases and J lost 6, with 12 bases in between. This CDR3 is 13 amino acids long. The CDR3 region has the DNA TGTGCCAGCAGTTTGGTGGGGGTCGGCGAGCAGTACTTC. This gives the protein CASSLVGVGEQYF.

The CDR3 protein is CASSHTGTGEETQYF. CDR3 sequence (DNA): TGCGCCAGCAGTCACACCGGGACAGGGGAAGAGACCCAGTACTTC. The chain joins TRBV4-1 to TRBJ2-5, with 10 bases identical to TRBD1. V trimming: 6 bases; J trimming: 3 bases; junction bases outside the gene matches: 7. The CDR3 consists of 15 residues. From germline, CDR1 is MGHRA and CDR2 YSYEKL.

DNA for the CDR3: TGCGCCAGCAGCTTGGCCGAGGGGGACACTGAAGCTTTCTTT. Protein product: CASSLAEGDTEAFF. The chain employs TRBV5-1 and TRBJ1-1; tentatively, D is TRBD1 (6 bases). CDR3 length: 14 amino acids. V lost 0 bases to trimming and J lost 3 bases, with 9 bases between them. Per the germline V gene, CDR1 is SGHRS and CDR2 is YFSETQ.

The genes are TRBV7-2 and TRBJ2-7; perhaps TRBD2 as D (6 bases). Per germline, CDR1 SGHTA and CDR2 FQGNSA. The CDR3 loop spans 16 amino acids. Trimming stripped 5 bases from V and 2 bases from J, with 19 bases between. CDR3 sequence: CASSPPGGGAPYEQYF. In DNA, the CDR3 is TGTGCCAGCAGCCCTCCAGGAGGAGGGGCCCCCTACGAGCAGTACTTC.

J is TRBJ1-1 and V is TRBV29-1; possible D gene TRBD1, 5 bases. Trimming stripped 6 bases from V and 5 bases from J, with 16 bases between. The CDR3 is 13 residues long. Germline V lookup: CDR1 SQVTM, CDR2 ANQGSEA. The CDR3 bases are TGCAGCGTCGATGCAGGACAAGAAACTGAAGCTTTCTTT. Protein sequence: CSVDAGQETEAFF. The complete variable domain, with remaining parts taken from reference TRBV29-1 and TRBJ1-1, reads SAVISQKPSRDICQRGTSLTIQCQVDSQVTMMFWYRQQPGQSLTLIATANQGSEATYESGFVIDKFPISRPNLTFSTLTVSNMSPEDSSIYLCSVDAGQETEAFFGQGTRLTVV.

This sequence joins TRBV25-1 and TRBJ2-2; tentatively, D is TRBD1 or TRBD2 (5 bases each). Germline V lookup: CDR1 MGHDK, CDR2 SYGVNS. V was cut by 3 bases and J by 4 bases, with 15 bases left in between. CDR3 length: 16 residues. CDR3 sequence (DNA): TGTGCCAGCAGTGATTGGGAAAGGGACCGCACCGGGGAGCTGTTTTTT. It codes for CASSDWERDRTGELFF.

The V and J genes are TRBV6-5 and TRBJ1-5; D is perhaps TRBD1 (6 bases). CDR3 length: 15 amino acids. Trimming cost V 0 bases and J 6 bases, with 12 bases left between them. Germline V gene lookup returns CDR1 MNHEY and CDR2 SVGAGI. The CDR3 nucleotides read TGTGCCAGCAGTTACTCCGGGGGCGACGGTCAGCCCCAGCATTTT. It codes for CASSYSGGDGQPQHF.

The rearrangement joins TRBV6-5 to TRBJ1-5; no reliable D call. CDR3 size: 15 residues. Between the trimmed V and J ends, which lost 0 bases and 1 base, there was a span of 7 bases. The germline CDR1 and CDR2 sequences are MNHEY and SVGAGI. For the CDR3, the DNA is TGTGCCAGCAGTTACTCGATAGAGAGCAATCAGCCCCAGCATTTT. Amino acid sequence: CASSYSIESNQPQHF.

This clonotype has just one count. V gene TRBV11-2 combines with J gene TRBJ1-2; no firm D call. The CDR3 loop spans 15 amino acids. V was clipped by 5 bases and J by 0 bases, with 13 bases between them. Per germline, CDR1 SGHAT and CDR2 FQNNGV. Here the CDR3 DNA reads TGTGCCAGCAGCACAAACATAGAGACTAACTATGGCTACACCTTC. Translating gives CASSTNIETNYGYTF.